The rows below give T cell receptor beta chains drawn from one sample of a study of blood T cell repertoires in COVID-19. Only in-frame clones appear in the TCRdb table, and some are missing; sequencing was by immunoSEQ multiplex PCR. The sample holds 390,000 or so clones; 75% to 90% are singletons and the top ten take 0.9% to 1.1%. Sequencing was done on a sample of PBMCs or T cells enriched from blood (not recorded which). These receptors were obtained from a man younger than 30 who had recovered from COVID-19. Each CDR3 is given with its conserved first and last residue. Fields, in order: J gene, V gene, D gene, clone size, CDR3 length, CDR3 DNA, CDR3 protein. The D gene is left open where the match is weak. Clone size is not always given. Where it is, it says once, few, many or a class for expanded clones.

j_call: TRBJ1-1
v_call: TRBV19
d_call: TRBD1
clone_size: once
cdr3_length: 12
cdr3_nt: TGTGCCAGTTCAGGGGGCTACACTGAAGCTTTCTTT
cdr3_aa: CASSGGYTEAFF

j_call: TRBJ1-2
v_call: TRBV28
d_call: TRBD1
clone_size: .
cdr3_length: 16
cdr3_nt: TGTGCCAGCAGTTTATTTGGGCGGGACAGGAGTGACGGCTACACCTTC
cdr3_aa: CASSLFGRDRSDGYTF

j_call: TRBJ1-2
v_call: TRBV4-1
d_call: .
clone_size: .
cdr3_length: 15
cdr3_nt: TGCGCCAGCAGCCAAGCAGCCGGGGCTAACTATGGCTACACCTTC
cdr3_aa: CASSQAAGANYGYTF

j_call: TRBJ1-1
v_call: TRBV9
d_call: .
clone_size: .
cdr3_length: 13
cdr3_nt: TGTGCCAGCAGCGTAGCAGAGAACACTGAAGCTTTCTTT
cdr3_aa: CASSVAENTEAFF

j_call: TRBJ2-5
v_call: TRBV9
d_call: .
clone_size: .
cdr3_length: 16
cdr3_nt: TGTGCCAGCAGCGTAGTTGGCGGAGCCTTCGTAGGGGCCCAGTACTTC
cdr3_aa: CASSVVGGAFVGAQYF

j_call: TRBJ2-7
v_call: TRBV7-2
d_call: .
clone_size: .
cdr3_length: 15
cdr3_nt: TGTGCCAGCAGCTCCGGTTCGATACCCTCCTACGAGCAGTACTTC
cdr3_aa: CASSSGSIPSYEQYF

j_call: TRBJ2-3
v_call: TRBV21-1
d_call: .
clone_size: .
cdr3_length: 21
cdr3_nt: TGTGCCAGCAGCTCCCAGGAGAGGCCGGATTATTTAGCGGGACTACTAGATACGCAGTATTTT
cdr3_aa: CASSSQERPDYLAGLLDTQYF

j_call: TRBJ2-6
v_call: TRBV28
d_call: TRBD1
clone_size: .
cdr3_length: 17
cdr3_nt: TGTGCCAGCAGTTGGTACAGGGGTACTACGGGGGCCAACGTCCTGACTTTC
cdr3_aa: CASSWYRGTTGANVLTF

j_call: TRBJ2-7
v_call: TRBV5-1
d_call: .
clone_size: .
cdr3_length: 13
cdr3_nt: TGCGCCAGCAGCGCGGGACCGGGCTACGAGCAGTACTTC
cdr3_aa: CASSAGPGYEQYF

j_call: TRBJ2-2
v_call: TRBV7-3
d_call: .
clone_size: .
cdr3_length: 15
cdr3_nt: TGTGCCAGCAGCTTGTTTGTGGGAGTAGCCGGGGAGCTGTTTTTT
cdr3_aa: CASSLFVGVAGELFF

j_call: TRBJ2-1
v_call: TRBV11-3
d_call: TRBD2
clone_size: .
cdr3_length: 18
cdr3_nt: TGTGCCAGCAGCTCCCAAACTAGCGGGAGTCCGAGCTACAATGAGCAGTTCTTC
cdr3_aa: CASSSQTSGSPSYNEQFF

j_call: TRBJ2-7
v_call: TRBV28
d_call: TRBD1
clone_size: .
cdr3_length: 15
cdr3_nt: TGTGCCAGCAGGGATACAGGGGGCCTCTTTGGTGGGCAGTACTTC
cdr3_aa: CASRDTGGLFGGQYF

j_call: TRBJ2-7
v_call: TRBV7-9
d_call: TRBD2
clone_size: .
cdr3_length: 17
cdr3_nt: TGTGCCAGCAGCAAGGGACTAGCGGGAGGACGCTCCTACGAGCAGTACTTC
cdr3_aa: CASSKGLAGGRSYEQYF

j_call: TRBJ1-3
v_call: TRBV6-5
d_call: .
clone_size: .
cdr3_length: 15
cdr3_nt: TGTGCCAGCAGTTACTGGGGGGGATCTGGAAACACCATATATTTT
cdr3_aa: CASSYWGGSGNTIYF

j_call: TRBJ1-3
v_call: TRBV10-2
d_call: TRBD1
clone_size: few
cdr3_length: 14
cdr3_nt: TGCGCCAGCAGTCCGGGACAGGGAGGAAACACCATATATTTT
cdr3_aa: CASSPGQGGNTIYF

j_call: TRBJ2-3
v_call: TRBV10-3
d_call: TRBD1
clone_size: .
cdr3_length: 15
cdr3_nt: TGTGCCACCATTACCGGGACAGGGGTCGCAGATACGCAGTATTTT
cdr3_aa: CATITGTGVADTQYF

j_call: TRBJ1-1
v_call: TRBV9
d_call: .
clone_size: .
cdr3_length: 15
cdr3_nt: TGTGCCAGCAGCGTAGTAGACAGTTTGAACACTGAAGCTTTCTTT
cdr3_aa: CASSVVDSLNTEAFF

j_call: TRBJ1-1
v_call: TRBV5-1
d_call: TRBD1
clone_size: .
cdr3_length: 16
cdr3_nt: TGCGCCAGCAGCTTGGTTTCGACAGGGGTCGGCACTGAAGCTTTCTTT
cdr3_aa: CASSLVSTGVGTEAFF

j_call: TRBJ1-2
v_call: TRBV20-1
d_call: .
clone_size: .
cdr3_length: 12
cdr3_nt: TGCAGTGCTAGTGTCAGGTCCTATGGCTACACCTTC
cdr3_aa: CSASVRSYGYTF

j_call: TRBJ1-2
v_call: TRBV3-1/TRBV3-2
d_call: TRBD1
clone_size: .
cdr3_length: 13
cdr3_nt: TGTGCCAGCAGCCAGCAGGGGGAATCTGGCTACACCTTC
cdr3_aa: CASSQQGESGYTF

j_call: TRBJ2-2
v_call: TRBV5-6
d_call: TRBD1
clone_size: .
cdr3_length: 14
cdr3_nt: TGTGCCAGCAGCCAGGACAGGGTCTCAGGGGAGCTGTTTTTT
cdr3_aa: CASSQDRVSGELFF

j_call: TRBJ2-1
v_call: TRBV24-1
d_call: .
clone_size: .
cdr3_length: 18
cdr3_nt: TGTGCCACCAGTGATACACGTTCAGCGAGGAGCTCCTACAATGAGCAGTTCTTC
cdr3_aa: CATSDTRSARSSYNEQFF

j_call: TRBJ2-3
v_call: TRBV5-6
d_call: TRBD1
clone_size: .
cdr3_length: 14
cdr3_nt: TGTGCCAGCAGCGGTACAGGGGTCACAGATACGCAGTATTTT
cdr3_aa: CASSGTGVTDTQYF

j_call: TRBJ2-7
v_call: TRBV6-2/TRBV6-3
d_call: .
clone_size: .
cdr3_length: 14
cdr3_nt: TGTGCCAGCAGTTACTCGGTAGGTGCGGCAGAGCAGTACTTC
cdr3_aa: CASSYSVGAAEQYF

j_call: TRBJ1-6
v_call: TRBV30
d_call: .
clone_size: .
cdr3_length: 14
cdr3_nt: TGTGCCTCCACGACCCCAACCGGACTTTCACCCCTCCACTTT
cdr3_aa: CASTTPTGLSPLHF

j_call: TRBJ2-1
v_call: TRBV6-5
d_call: .
clone_size: .
cdr3_length: 11
cdr3_nt: TGTGCCAGCAGTCGAGGCAGTGAGCAGTTCTTC
cdr3_aa: CASSRGSEQFF

j_call: TRBJ1-4
v_call: TRBV15
d_call: TRBD1
clone_size: .
cdr3_length: 14
cdr3_nt: TGTGCCACCAGCGCGGGACAGATTAATGAAAAACTGTTTTTT
cdr3_aa: CATSAGQINEKLFF

j_call: TRBJ2-7
v_call: TRBV12-2
d_call: .
clone_size: .
cdr3_length: 15
cdr3_nt: TGTGCAAGTCGCTTACCTCGATTTGGGAGCTACGAGCAGTACTTC
cdr3_aa: CASRLPRFGSYEQYF

j_call: TRBJ2-5
v_call: TRBV6-5
d_call: TRBD2
clone_size: .
cdr3_length: 14
cdr3_nt: TGTGCCAGCAGTTGGGGGGGTTTGGGAGAGACCCAGTACTTC
cdr3_aa: CASSWGGLGETQYF

j_call: TRBJ2-3
v_call: TRBV13
d_call: TRBD2
clone_size: once
cdr3_length: 15
cdr3_nt: TGTGCCAGCAGCCACGCGGGGGGGCGAACAGATACGCAGTATTTT
cdr3_aa: CASSHAGGRTDTQYF

j_call: TRBJ1-4
v_call: TRBV30
d_call: .
clone_size: .
cdr3_length: 13
cdr3_nt: TGTGCCTGGAGTGGTGGAGGGAATGAAAAACTGTTTTTT
cdr3_aa: CAWSGGGNEKLFF

j_call: TRBJ2-3
v_call: TRBV7-7
d_call: .
clone_size: .
cdr3_length: 13
cdr3_nt: TGTGCCAGCTCACAAGGGAGAACAGATACGCAGTATTTT
cdr3_aa: CASSQGRTDTQYF

j_call: TRBJ1-2
v_call: TRBV6-5
d_call: .
clone_size: .
cdr3_length: 13
cdr3_nt: TGTGCCACCCCGATAAGACAGAGCTATGGCTACACCTTC
cdr3_aa: CATPIRQSYGYTF

j_call: TRBJ2-3
v_call: TRBV6-5
d_call: TRBD2
clone_size: .
cdr3_length: 15
cdr3_nt: TGTGCCAGCAGCTCGACTAGCTTGGGCACAGATACGCAGTATTTT
cdr3_aa: CASSSTSLGTDTQYF

j_call: TRBJ2-7
v_call: TRBV6-5
d_call: .
clone_size: .
cdr3_length: 15
cdr3_nt: TGTGCCAGCAGTACACTAACAGGGCCCAACTACGAGCAGTACTTC
cdr3_aa: CASSTLTGPNYEQYF

j_call: TRBJ2-2
v_call: TRBV3-1/TRBV3-2
d_call: TRBD2
clone_size: .
cdr3_length: 16
cdr3_nt: TGTGCCAGCAGCCCATGGGGACTATCGAACACCGGGGAGCTGTTTTTT
cdr3_aa: CASSPWGLSNTGELFF

j_call: TRBJ2-5
v_call: TRBV3-1/TRBV3-2
d_call: TRBD1
clone_size: once
cdr3_length: 15
cdr3_nt: TGTGCCAGCAGCCCCCCGGGACAGGGCGGAGGGACCCAGTACTTC
cdr3_aa: CASSPPGQGGGTQYF

j_call: TRBJ2-3
v_call: TRBV3-1/TRBV3-2
d_call: TRBD2
clone_size: .
cdr3_length: 17
cdr3_nt: TGTGCCAGCAGCCAAGATGTAGCGACTAGCGGGAGACATACGCAGTATTTT
cdr3_aa: CASSQDVATSGRHTQYF

j_call: TRBJ2-1
v_call: TRBV5-6
d_call: .
clone_size: .
cdr3_length: 13
cdr3_nt: TGTGCCAGCAGCCAGGGACTCGACAATGAGCAGTTCTTC
cdr3_aa: CASSQGLDNEQFF

j_call: TRBJ2-7
v_call: TRBV5-8
d_call: .
clone_size: .
cdr3_length: 14
cdr3_nt: TGTGCCAGCAGCTTATACACCACGACCTACGAGCAGTACTTC
cdr3_aa: CASSLYTTTYEQYF

j_call: TRBJ1-5
v_call: TRBV28
d_call: .
clone_size: .
cdr3_length: 15
cdr3_nt: TGTGCCAGCAGTTTAGTTTCCAGGTTAAATCAGCCCCAGCATTTT
cdr3_aa: CASSLVSRLNQPQHF

j_call: TRBJ2-7
v_call: TRBV6-5
d_call: TRBD2
clone_size: .
cdr3_length: 13
cdr3_nt: TGTGCCAGCAGAACGCGGGAGGGGACAGCCGATAACTTC
cdr3_aa: CASRTREGTADNF

j_call: TRBJ1-1
v_call: TRBV2
d_call: TRBD1
clone_size: .
cdr3_length: 15
cdr3_nt: TGTGCCAGCAGTAAAGATACAGGGGGTAGCACTGAAGCTTTCTTT
cdr3_aa: CASSKDTGGSTEAFF

j_call: TRBJ1-6
v_call: TRBV19
d_call: .
clone_size: .
cdr3_length: 14
cdr3_nt: TGTGCCAGTACCCCAGTAATCGGGAATTCACCCCTCCACTTT
cdr3_aa: CASTPVIGNSPLHF

j_call: TRBJ1-1
v_call: TRBV6-5
d_call: .
clone_size: few
cdr3_length: 12
cdr3_nt: TGTGCCAGCAGTACGATAGGGGCTGAAGCTTTCTTT
cdr3_aa: CASSTIGAEAFF

j_call: TRBJ2-3
v_call: TRBV15
d_call: .
clone_size: .
cdr3_length: 14
cdr3_nt: TGTGCCACCAGCAGAGCGGGAGGCACAGATACGCAGTATTTT
cdr3_aa: CATSRAGGTDTQYF

j_call: TRBJ2-1
v_call: TRBV3-1/TRBV3-2
d_call: TRBD1
clone_size: .
cdr3_length: 16
cdr3_nt: TGTGCCAGCAGCCAAGGGTCGACAGGGTCGGGGAATGAGCAGTTCTTC
cdr3_aa: CASSQGSTGSGNEQFF

j_call: TRBJ2-2
v_call: TRBV28
d_call: .
clone_size: .
cdr3_length: 15
cdr3_nt: TGTGCCAGCACCACAGGAGTGAGGAACACCGGGGAGCTGTTTTTT
cdr3_aa: CASTTGVRNTGELFF

j_call: TRBJ1-1
v_call: TRBV9
d_call: TRBD1
clone_size: .
cdr3_length: 14
cdr3_nt: TGTGCCAGCAGCCCAGGGGGCGAGAACACTGAAGCTTTCTTT
cdr3_aa: CASSPGGENTEAFF

j_call: TRBJ2-1
v_call: TRBV15
d_call: .
clone_size: .
cdr3_length: 15
cdr3_nt: TGTGCCACCAGCAGAGATTCGGTCAGGGCCAATGAGCAGTTCTTC
cdr3_aa: CATSRDSVRANEQFF

j_call: TRBJ1-2
v_call: TRBV7-9
d_call: TRBD1
clone_size: once
cdr3_length: 16
cdr3_nt: TGTGCCAGCAGCTTTGACAGGGTCCTTAAGATCTATGGCTACACCTTC
cdr3_aa: CASSFDRVLKIYGYTF

j_call: TRBJ1-2
v_call: TRBV3-1/TRBV3-2
d_call: .
clone_size: .
cdr3_length: 11
cdr3_nt: TGTGCCAGCAGCCAGAGATATGGCTACACCTTC
cdr3_aa: CASSQRYGYTF